One T cell receptor beta chain is described in this entry. These data come from a study of cytotoxic CD8 clonotypes in ibrutinib-treated CLL. The wider study: Collecting the response samples happened after a median 12 months of treatment, with a range of 6 to 36.

The CDR3 loop spans 14 amino acids. Trimming took off 4 bases at V and 4 bases at J, with 11 bases between the two ends. The V gene's germline CDR1 is SGHTA and CDR2 FQGNSA. Repertoires were generated with immunoSEQ multiplex PCR, while TCRdb's copy carries only in-frame clones and drops some. In the table there are fewer than 400,000 clones, 67% of which are singletons. Sequenced here: PBMCs, sampled after 36 months of ibrutinib treatment. The clonotype was recovered from a human donor with chronic lymphocytic leukemia. The J gene is TRBJ2-1, the V gene TRBV7-2; D not certain. CDR3 nucleotides: TGTGCCAGCAGCTCCTTCGGGCGGTACAATGAGCAGTTCTTC. The encoded protein is CASSSFGRYNEQFF.